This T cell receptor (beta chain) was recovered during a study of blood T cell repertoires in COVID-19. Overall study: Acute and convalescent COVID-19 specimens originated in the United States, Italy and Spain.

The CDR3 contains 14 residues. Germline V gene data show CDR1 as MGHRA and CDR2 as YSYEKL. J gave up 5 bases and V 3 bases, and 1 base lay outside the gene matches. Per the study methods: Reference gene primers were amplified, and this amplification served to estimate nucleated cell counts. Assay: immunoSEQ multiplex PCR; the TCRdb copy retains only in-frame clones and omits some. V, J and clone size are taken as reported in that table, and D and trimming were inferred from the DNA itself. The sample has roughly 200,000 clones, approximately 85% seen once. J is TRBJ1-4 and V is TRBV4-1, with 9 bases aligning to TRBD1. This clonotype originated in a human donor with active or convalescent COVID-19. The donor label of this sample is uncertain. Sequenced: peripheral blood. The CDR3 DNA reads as TGCGCCAGCAGCCAGGGGACAGGGAATGAAAAACTGTTTTTT. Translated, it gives CASSQGTGNEKLFF.